These 9 T cell receptor beta chains originate from one sample sequenced in a study of shared clonotypes between healthy human individuals. Only in-frame clones appear in the TCRdb table, and some are missing; sequencing was by immunoSEQ multiplex PCR. Seen here are over a million clones, roughly 70% observed once, and the top ten hold nearly 1.5%. The material sequenced was memory CD4+ T cells sorted from blood. The subset was: CD45RA-negative fraction. The receptors here all came from a man between 18 and 35 years old in good health.

A word on this clone: The same CDR3 arises from other DNA sequences in this sample as well. V is TRBV11-3 and J is TRBJ2-2; D perhaps matches TRBD2 (5 bases). This CDR3 region has 13 residues. Germline lookup yields CDR1 SGHNT and CDR2 YENEEA. Trimming removed 0 bases from V and 6 bases from J, with 5 bases in between. The CDR3 loop reads CASSLEGAGELFF. The CDR3 nucleotides read TGTGCCAGCAGCTTAGAGGGAGCCGGGGAGCTGTTTTTT.

J is TRBJ1-4 and V is TRBV6-1; TRBD1 might be the D (6 bases). V was clipped by 0 bases and J by 3 bases, with 11 bases between them. Germline CDR1 MNHNS, CDR2 SASEGT. This CDR3 contains 16 residues. The DNA of the CDR3 is TGTGCCAGCAGTGAAGCGGGGGGGGCTTCTAATGAAAAACTGTTTTTT. It encodes CASSEAGGASNEKLFF.

V usage is TRBV6-6 and J usage is TRBJ1-2; maybe TRBD1 (5 bases). The CDR3 is 13 residues long. Germline V gene lookup returns CDR1 MNHNY and CDR2 SVGAGI (reference sequence). Trimming took 2 bases from V and 4 from J, leaving 8 bases between them. CDR3 in DNA: TGTGCCAGCAGTTACCGGCAGGGCTATGGCTACACCTTC. This translates into CASSYRQGYGYTF.

The chain combines TRBV4-1 with TRBJ2-2, with TRBD2 matching over 8 bases. From germline, CDR1 is MGHRA and CDR2 YSYEKL. The V and J ends lost 10 bases and 4 bases, in that order; junction bases with no gene match: 2. This CDR3 has 12 amino acids. CDR3 region: CAIRGGTGELFF. Here the CDR3 DNA reads TGCGCCATCCGGGGGGGCACCGGGGAGCTGTTTTTT.

This clone was counted once. The gene calls are TRBV7-2 and TRBJ2-2, with 10 bases fitting TRBD1. Trimming at V came to 5 bases and at J to 5 bases, leaving 8 bases not matched to a gene. The CDR3 spans 16 residues. Per germline, CDR1 SGHTA and CDR2 FQGNSA. This chain's CDR3 is CASSPRQGAQTGELFF. CDR3 nucleotides: TGTGCCAGCAGCCCTCGACAGGGGGCTCAGACCGGGGAGCTGTTTTTT.

The chain joins TRBV7-9 to TRBJ1-5; 9 bases agree with TRBD1. Germline V gene lookup returns CDR1 SEHNR and CDR2 FQNEAQ (reference sequence). The CDR3 length is 14 residues. The V segment lost 5 bases and the J segment 6 bases; nucleotides outside the gene matches: 5. CDR3 DNA sequence: TGTGCCAGCAGCCACGGACAGGGGACTCAGCCCCAGCATTTT. Protein sequence: CASSHGQGTQPQHF.

Turning to this clone: At one end the junction does not follow the germline gene, possibly because of a read error. This chain links TRBV30 with TRBJ1-2; unclear D gene. The germline V gene has CDR1 GTSNPN and CDR2 SVGIG (reference sequence). CDR3 length: 13 amino acids. This CDR3 is CALDTRAQSPSYF. In DNA form, the CDR3 reads TGTGCTTTGGATACAAGGGCTCAGAGCCCTAGTTACTTC.

This chain joins TRBV28 and TRBJ1-2; D gene ambiguous. V dropped 3 bases and J dropped 4 bases, with 18 bases sitting between them. The CDR3 spans 16 residues. CDR1 and CDR2 (germline): MDHEN, SYDVKM. The CDR3 region is CASSLLGPTTSYGYTF. In DNA, the CDR3 is TGTGCCAGCAGTTTGCTGGGCCCCACGACTAGCTATGGCTACACCTTC.

This clone has only one observation. The V call is TRBV5-4, the J call TRBJ2-1; 8 nucleotides line up with TRBD2. With V trimmed by 3 bases and J by 9 bases, 11 bases remained unmatched. Germline V gene sequence: CDR1 SGHNT, CDR2 YYREEE (reference sequence). The CDR3 contains 15 residues. The CDR3 DNA reads TGTGCCAGCAGCTCAGACGGGAGGGCCGGCAGTGAGCAGTTCTTC. The encoded protein is CASSSDGRAGSEQFF.